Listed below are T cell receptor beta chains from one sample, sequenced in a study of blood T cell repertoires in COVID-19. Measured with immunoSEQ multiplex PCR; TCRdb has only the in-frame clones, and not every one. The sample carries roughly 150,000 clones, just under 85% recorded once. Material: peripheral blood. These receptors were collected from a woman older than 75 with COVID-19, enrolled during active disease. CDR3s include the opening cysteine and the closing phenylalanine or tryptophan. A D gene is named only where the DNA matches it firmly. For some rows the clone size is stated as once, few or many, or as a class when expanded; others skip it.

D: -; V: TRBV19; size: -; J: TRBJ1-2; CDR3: CASRDTGSKGYTF; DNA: TGTGCCAGTAGGGACACAGGGTCCAAAGGCTACACCTTC
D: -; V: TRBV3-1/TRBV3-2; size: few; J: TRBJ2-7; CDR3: CASSQVNEQYF; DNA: TGTGCCAGCAGCCAAGTTAACGAGCAGTACTTC
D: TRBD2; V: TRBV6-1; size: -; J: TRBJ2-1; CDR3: CASSDSQRGTYNEQFF; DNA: TGTGCCAGCAGTGATTCTCAGCGGGGGACCTACAATGAGCAGTTCTTC
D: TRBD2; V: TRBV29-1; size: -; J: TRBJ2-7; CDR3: CSGGSSGYEQYF; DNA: TGCAGCGGGGGGTCTAGCGGGTACGAGCAGTACTTC
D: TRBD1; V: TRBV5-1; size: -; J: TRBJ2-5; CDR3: CASTTGGWQETQYF; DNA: TGCGCCAGCACCACAGGGGGCTGGCAAGAGACCCAGTACTTC
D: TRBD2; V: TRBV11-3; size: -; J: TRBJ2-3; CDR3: CASSLGSGGGADTQYF; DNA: TGTGCCAGCAGCTTAGGGTCCGGCGGGGGTGCAGATACGCAGTATTTT
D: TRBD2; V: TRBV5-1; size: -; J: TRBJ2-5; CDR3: CASSLGDHSGETQYF; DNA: TGCGCCAGCAGCTTGGGTGACCATAGCGGGGAGACCCAGTACTTC
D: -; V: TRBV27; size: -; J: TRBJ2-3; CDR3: CASSHSGTDTQYF; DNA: TGTGCCAGCAGCCATAGTGGCACAGATACGCAGTATTTT
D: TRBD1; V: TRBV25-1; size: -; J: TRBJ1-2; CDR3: CASSAGTDLGGYTF; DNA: TGTGCCAGCAGTGCCGGGACAGACCTTGGAGGCTACACCTTC
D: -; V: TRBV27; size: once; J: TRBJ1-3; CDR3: CASMRESSGNTIYF; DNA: TGTGCCAGCATGCGGGAATCTTCTGGAAACACCATATATTTT
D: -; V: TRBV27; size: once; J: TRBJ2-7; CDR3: CASSLSSYGSAYEQYF; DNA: TGTGCCAGCAGTTTATCTAGCTATGGAAGCGCCTACGAGCAGTACTTC
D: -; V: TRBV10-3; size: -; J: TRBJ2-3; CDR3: CAISEGKDPGRDF; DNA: TGTGCCATCAGTGAGGGGAAGGACCCGGGCAGGGATTTT
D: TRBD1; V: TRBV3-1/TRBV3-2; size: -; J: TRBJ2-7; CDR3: CASSRDRAGEQYF; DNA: TGTGCCAGCAGCCGGGACAGGGCGGGGGAGCAGTACTTC